This T cell receptor (beta chain) was identified during a study of lymphopenia after photon versus proton radiotherapy. Trimming took 1 base from V and 3 from J, leaving 15 bases between them. CDR1 is MNHNS and CDR2 is SASEGT in the germline V gene. CDR3 size: 16 residues. Libraries were prepared by immunoSEQ multiplex PCR; TCRdb keeps only in-frame clonotypes and omits some of them. The table has approximately 30,000 clones, about four fifths seen once. This clone was detected once. Its specificity is not known. Study conclusions and caveats: Proton therapy kept repertoires fairly stable, unlike photons, which gained effector/memory cells. In patients who died, overall survival fell as post-nadir TCR diversity dropped more. After lymphocyte nadir, photon-treated repertoires showed oligoclonal expansion, especially CD8+ Temra.

The chain joins TRBV6-1 to TRBJ1-1; D not certain. The origin of this receptor is a man in his fifties or sixties with gastric cancer. The specimen was peripheral blood, collected from a patient treated with photon-based radiotherapy. The CDR3 loop reads CASSEVSVGMDTEAFF. CDR3 DNA sequence: TGTGCCAGCAGTGAAGTCTCAGTAGGCATGGACACTGAAGCTTTCTTT.